Below, 22 T cell receptor beta chains from the same sample are listed, as sequenced in a study of T cells in Graves' hyperthyroidism and ophthalmopathy. Template material for amplifying TCR beta CDR3 regions consisted of RNA transcripts. Carried out on the TCR CDR3, a first-round RT-PCR used the HTBI primer set. Each CDR3 protein gets one entry after TCRdb re-called the multiplex PCR reads with MiXCR. The data contain a few hundred thousand distinct CDR3 sequences, approximately 14% of them singletons. The source material was blood. The receptors were sampled from a woman aged 18-30 years with Graves' hyperthyroidism.

This clonotype was counted between two and nine times. This chain joins TRBV6-1 and TRBJ1-1, with D uncertain. This CDR3 contains 13 residues. With 5 bases removed from V and 1 base from J, the gap between germline ends came to 8 bases. CDR1 is MNHNS and CDR2 is SASEGT in the germline V gene. The CDR3 DNA reads TGTGCCAGCAGTTCCCGGGAGAACACTGAAGCTTTCTTT. Its protein product is CASSSRENTEAFF.

This clonotype came up a few times. The genes are TRBV7-2 and TRBJ1-2; D is undetermined. The CDR3 spans 13 residues. Germline CDR1 reads SGHTA; CDR2 reads FQGNSA. Trimming left V 6 bases short and J 3 bases short, with 11 bases between. Here the CDR3 DNA reads TGTGCCAGCAGTATACGAAAATACTATGGCTACACCTTC. It translates to CASSIRKYYGYTF.

This clonotype has a count of ten or more. The chain couples TRBV7-2 to TRBJ2-7; a possible D gene is TRBD2 (6 bases). This CDR3 is 14 amino acids long. The germline CDR1 and CDR2 sequences are SGHTA and FQGNSA. Trimming left V 1 base short and J 3 bases short, with 10 bases between. The CDR3 DNA reads TGTGCCAGCAGCTTAGGTTGGACTAACTACGAGCAGTACTTC. Residues: CASSLGWTNYEQYF.

The sample holds a few counts of this clonotype. One base away lies a much larger clone, so this may be a sequencing read error. The CDR3 sequence: CAGSQRQGARGYTF. The DNA of the CDR3 is TGTGCCGGCAGCCAAAGACAGGGGGCTCGTGGCTACACCTTC. The chain employs TRBV3-1 and TRBJ1-2; 10 bases are shared with TRBD1. Germline V gives CDR1 LGHDT, CDR2 YNNKEL (reference sequence). The CDR3 is 14 residues long. Full variable domain (rest looked up from reference TRBV3-1 and TRBJ1-2): DTAVSQTPKYLVTQMGNDKSIKCEQNLGHDTMYWYKQDSKKFLKIMFSYNNKELIINETVPNRFSPKSPDKAHLNLHINSLELGDSAVYFCAGSQRQGARGYTFGSGTRLTVV.

This chain connects TRBV18 to TRBJ2-3; D assignment may be TRBD1 or TRBD2 (5 bases each). Germline-derived CDR1 and CDR2 are KGHSH and LQKENI. The CDR3 consists of 16 residues. V was clipped by 1 base and J by 2 bases, with 13 bases between them. This chain's CDR3 is CASSPQKGRNTDTQYF. The CDR3 coding sequence is TGTGCCAGCTCACCACAAAAGGGACGAAACACAGATACGCAGTATTTT.

The table lists this clonotype with many counts. The chain's CDR3 is CASSVVGQAEGGQFF. The DNA of the CDR3 is TGTGCCAGCAGCGTAGTAGGGCAAGCGGAGGGGGGGCAGTTCTTC. V usage is TRBV9 and J usage is TRBJ2-1; the D gene could be TRBD1 or TRBD2 (6 bases each). Trimming took 0 bases from V and 12 from J, leaving 19 bases between them. The V gene's germline CDR1 is SGDLS and CDR2 YYNGEE. This CDR3 contains 15 residues.

This chain joins TRBV19 and TRBJ1-5; D uncertain. V lost 3 bases, J lost 3 bases, and 12 bases lay in between. There are 15 residues in the CDR3. Germline CDR1 and CDR2: LNHDA and SQIVND (reference sequence). The CDR3 sequence is CASSIGEVNNQPQHF. CDR3 DNA sequence: TGTGCCAGTAGTATCGGGGAGGTCAACAATCAGCCCCAGCATTTT.

This clonotype has a count of ten or more. The chain joins TRBV18 to TRBJ2-5; D remains ambiguous. The V and J ends lost 3 bases and 1 base respectively, with 6 bases between them. The CDR3 covers 13 residues. Germline lookup yields CDR1 KGHSH and CDR2 LQKENI. The CDR3 DNA reads as TGTGCCAGCTCACCCAGCTTCCAAGAGACCCAGTACTTC. It yields the protein CASSPSFQETQYF. The variable domain in full, completed from reference TRBV18 and TRBJ2-5, reads NAGVMQNPRHLVRRRGQEARLRCSPMKGHSHVYWYRQLPEEGLKFMVYLQKENIIDESGMPKERFSAEFPKEGPSILRIQQVVRGDSAAYFCASSPSFQETQYFGPGTRLLVL.

There are many counts of this clonotype. The CDR3 nucleotides are TGTGCCAGCAGCACCAGGAGGGGAAGTGGGGCCAACGTCCTGACTTTC. Amino acids: CASSTRRGSGANVLTF. This chain joins TRBV12-3 or TRBV12-4 and TRBJ2-6; tentative D call: TRBD2 (6 bases). The length of the CDR3 is 16 residues. V lost 6 bases to trimming and J lost 3 bases, with 15 bases between them.

There are a few counts of this clonotype. This rearrangement joins TRBV9 to TRBJ1-1, with 7 bases fitting TRBD1. The CDR3 has 16 amino acids. Per the germline V gene, CDR1 is SGDLS and CDR2 is YYNGEE. V lost 3 bases and J lost 7; bases outside the gene matches: 15. The CDR3: CASSGQGSPQQSEAFF. CDR3 DNA: TGTGCCAGCAGCGGACAGGGTTCCCCCCAACAAAGTGAAGCTTTCTTT.

The gene calls are TRBV20-1 and TRBJ1-3; tentative D call: TRBD1 (6 bases). In germline, CDR1 is DFQATT, CDR2 SNEGSKA (reference sequence). The length of the CDR3 is 18 residues. Trimming pared 1 base from V and 2 bases from J, leaving 21 bases between. The chain's CDR3 is CSARGQGMGWFAGNTIYF. CDR3 DNA sequence: TGCAGTGCTAGAGGGCAGGGGATGGGATGGTTTGCTGGAAACACCATATATTTT.

At least ten counts were recorded for this clonotype. The chain has TRBV20-1 and TRBJ2-1; 12 nucleotides agree with TRBD2. The V gene end was trimmed by 5 bases and the J gene end by 4 bases; junction bases not matched to a gene: 9. The V gene's germline CDR1 is DFQATT and CDR2 SNEGSKA (reference sequence). This CDR3 has 16 amino acids. Written as DNA, the CDR3 is TGCAGTGCTCCCCAGACTAGCGGGAGAACTTACAATGAGCAGTTCTTC. Translation: CSAPQTSGRTYNEQFF.

There are many counts of this clonotype. The rearrangement links TRBV6-2 or TRBV6-3 to TRBJ1-5, with D maybe TRBD1 (5 bases). CDR3 length: 12 residues. Germline V gives CDR1 MNHEY, CDR2 SVGEGT. Trimming pared 2 bases from V and 7 bases from J, leaving 6 bases between. Written as DNA, the CDR3 is TGTGCCAGCAGTTACGGGACGCAGCCCCAGCATTTT. Protein: CASSYGTQPQHF.

CDR3 loop: CATSDSPYTEAFF. As DNA, the CDR3 is TGTGCCACCAGTGATTCACCCTACACTGAAGCTTTCTTT. The chain links TRBV24-1 to TRBJ1-1; D is undetermined. CDR3 length: 13 amino acids. Trimming left V 2 bases short and J 3 bases short, with 6 bases between. Germline values: CDR1 KGHDR, CDR2 SFDVKD.

The rearrangement joins TRBV20-1 to TRBJ1-1; a possible D gene is TRBD1 (6 bases). The CDR3 is 14 residues long. V lost 1 base, J lost 1 base, and 10 bases lay in between. The germline gives CDR1 DFQATT, CDR2 SNEGSKA (reference sequence). The CDR3: CSARVGGPNTEAFF. CDR3 in DNA: TGCAGTGCTAGAGTAGGGGGACCGAACACTGAAGCTTTCTTT.

This clonotype was recorded at least ten times. The V call is TRBV5-1, the J call TRBJ2-3; TRBD1 might be the D (6 bases). V was trimmed by 3 bases and J by 4 bases, leaving 15 bases between them. This CDR3 spans 15 amino acids. Per the germline V gene, CDR1 is SGHRS and CDR2 is YFSETQ. CDR3 sequence reads: CASSSGRGRADTQYF. The CDR3 DNA is TGCGCCAGCAGCTCCGGCAGGGGTAGAGCAGATACGCAGTATTTT.

This clonotype appeared many times. The chain links TRBV5-1 to TRBJ2-1, with 12 bases fitting TRBD2. The CDR3 contains 18 residues. Trimming took 4 bases from V and 10 from J; bases not matched to a gene: 18. The germline V gene encodes CDR1 SGHRS and CDR2 YFSETQ. CDR3 loop: CASSPRTSGIVSSREQFF. In DNA, the CDR3 is TGCGCCAGCAGCCCCCGGACTAGCGGGATCGTGAGCTCCAGGGAGCAGTTCTTC.

This clonotype occurred a few times. The chain is built from TRBV4-3 and TRBJ2-2, with 9 nucleotides matching TRBD1. The germline CDR1 and CDR2 sequences are LGHNA and YSLEER. V was pared by 0 bases and J by 3 bases, with 8 bases of the junction left unmatched. The CDR3 runs 18 residues. The CDR3 bases are TGCGCCAGCAGCCAAGATCAAGGGGACAGGGAGGACACCGGGGAGCTGTTTTTT. Translating it yields CASSQDQGDREDTGELFF.

In the case of this clonotype: Possible read error: a much larger clone is one base away. V and J are TRBV27 and TRBJ2-1, with 7 bases lining up with TRBD1. The germline CDR1 and CDR2 sequences are MNHEY and SMNVEV (reference sequence). The CDR3 is 15 residues long. Germline trimming cut 4 bases from V and 13 bases from J; bases unmatched to any gene: 16. The CDR3 region has the DNA TGTGCCAGCAGTTCACCTCGACAGGGTCAAAACATTCAGTTCTTC. Translated: CASSSPRQGQNIQFF.

As concerns this clonotype: A clone one base away is much larger, so this may be a read error. The chain recombines TRBV12-3 or TRBV12-4 with TRBJ2-7, with D perhaps TRBD1 (5 bases). The CDR3 has 14 residues. Trimming cost V 6 bases and J 3 bases, with 15 bases left between them. The CDR3 DNA reads as TGTGCCAGCAGCCAGGCAGGGAAGGACTACGAGCAGTACTTC. It specifies CASSQAGKDYEQYF.

The table lists this clonotype with a few counts. The J gene is TRBJ2-7, the V gene TRBV20-1; 7 bases are shared with TRBD1. The CDR3 consists of 11 residues. J lost 7 bases, V lost 6 bases, and 6 bases had no gene match. From germline, CDR1 is DFQATT and CDR2 SNEGSKA (reference sequence). DNA of the CDR3: TGCAGTGCCTACAGGGGAAGTGAGCAGTACTTC. Translated: CSAYRGSEQYF.

This rearrangement joins TRBV19 to TRBJ2-2; 9 bases are a match to TRBD1. Trimming cost V 7 bases and J 4 bases; bases outside gene matches: 7. CDR1 LNHDA and CDR2 SQIVND come from the germline V gene (reference sequence). This CDR3 contains 15 residues. CDR3: CASNTGTGLTGELFF. In nucleotides, the CDR3 is TGTGCCAGTAACACCGGGACAGGGCTCACCGGGGAGCTGTTTTTT.